This T cell receptor beta chain was obtained from a study of T cells in Graves' hyperthyroidism and ophthalmopathy. Amplification yielded TCR beta CDR3 regions, with RNA transcripts as the source. A set of HTBI primers served as the primers for a first-round RT-PCR of the TCR CDR3. TCRdb re-called the multiplex PCR reads with MiXCR, one entry per CDR3 protein. The sample has a few hundred thousand distinct CDR3 sequences; around a sixth are singletons. Patients having uncontrolled infection, another autoimmune disease, pregnancy or lactation were not included. The length of the CDR3 is 14 residues. Germline assignment: CDR1 MDHEN and CDR2 SYDVKM. Unmatched junction bases numbered 11, after V lost 6 bases and J lost 7 bases.

The source is a woman aged 50 to 60 with Graves' hyperthyroidism. The sequencing input was blood. The chain recombines TRBV28 with TRBJ2-7; 8 positions match TRBD2. This CDR3 is CASSPSGLGGEQYF. CDR3 in DNA: TGTGCCAGCAGCCCCTCGGGACTAGGGGGTGAGCAGTACTTC.